Here is one TCR beta chain with its context. Antigen specificity is unknown. Data came from immunoSEQ multiplex PCR; TCRdb stores just in-frame clones and leaves some out. Of 20,000 or so clones detected, 81% appear once; the ten largest clones hold around a fifth. The data were taken from a study of T cell responses to AZD1222 COVID-19 vaccine. Study conclusions and caveats: Females made up more of the donors, who were largely white British, and clonal diversity may have come out too low. Nearly half of spike-specific TCRs reportedly go after variant regions that carry no mutations. When two AZD1222 doses had been given, Spike-specific TCR breadth and depth rose. After the peak T cell response, and only then, were repertoires sampled.

Germline-derived CDR1 and CDR2 are LNHDA and SQIVND (reference sequence). Deletions cut 3 bases from V and 4 bases from J, with 6 bases between. This CDR3 contains 13 residues. This TCR was sampled from an adult who received the AZD1222 COVID-19 vaccine. The chain employs TRBV19 and TRBJ2-2, with D unclear. The source material was peripheral blood, sampled 28 days after the second AZD1222 dose. In DNA, the CDR3 is TGTGCCAGTAGTATCCTAGTCACCGGGGAGCTGTTTTTT. The encoded protein is CASSILVTGELFF.